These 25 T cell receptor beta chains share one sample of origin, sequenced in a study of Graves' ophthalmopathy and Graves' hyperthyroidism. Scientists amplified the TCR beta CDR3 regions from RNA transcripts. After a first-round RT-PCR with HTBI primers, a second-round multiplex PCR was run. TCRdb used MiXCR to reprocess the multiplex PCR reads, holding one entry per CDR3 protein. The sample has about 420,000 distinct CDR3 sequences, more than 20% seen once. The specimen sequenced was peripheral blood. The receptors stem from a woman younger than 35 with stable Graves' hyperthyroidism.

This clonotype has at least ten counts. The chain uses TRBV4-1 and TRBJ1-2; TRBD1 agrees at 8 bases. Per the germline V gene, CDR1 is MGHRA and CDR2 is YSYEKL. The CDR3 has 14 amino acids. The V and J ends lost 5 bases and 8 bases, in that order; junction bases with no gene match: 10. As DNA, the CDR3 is TGCGCCAGCAGCAAGGCAGGGGGCTTGAGAGGCTACACCTTC. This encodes CASSKAGGLRGYTF.

CDR3 sequence reads: CSARTGSSNQPQHF. CDR3 DNA sequence: TGCAGTGCTCGGACAGGGTCTAGCAATCAGCCCCAGCATTTT. The chain has TRBV20-1 and TRBJ1-5, with 8 bases aligning to TRBD1. Germline V gene data show CDR1 as DFQATT and CDR2 as SNEGSKA (reference sequence). This CDR3 comprises 14 residues. The V segment lost 5 bases and the J segment 0 bases; nucleotides outside the gene matches: 3.

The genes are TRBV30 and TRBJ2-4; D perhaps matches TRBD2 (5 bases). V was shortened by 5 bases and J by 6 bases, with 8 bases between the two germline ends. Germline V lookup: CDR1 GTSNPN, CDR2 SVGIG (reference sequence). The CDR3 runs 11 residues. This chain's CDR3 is CAWARGNIQYF. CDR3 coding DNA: TGTGCCTGGGCCCGGGGAAACATTCAGTACTTC.

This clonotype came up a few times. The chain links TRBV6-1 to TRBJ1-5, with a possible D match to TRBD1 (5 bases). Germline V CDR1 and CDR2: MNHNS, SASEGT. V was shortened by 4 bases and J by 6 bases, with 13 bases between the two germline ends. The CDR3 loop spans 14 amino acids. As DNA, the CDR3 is TGTGCCAGCAGTGGGAGCCTGGGGCCTCAGCCCCAGCATTTT. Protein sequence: CASSGSLGPQPQHF.

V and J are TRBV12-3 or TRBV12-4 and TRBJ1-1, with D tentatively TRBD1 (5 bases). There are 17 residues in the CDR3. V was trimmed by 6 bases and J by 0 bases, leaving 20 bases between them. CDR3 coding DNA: TGTGCCAGCAGACGTTGGGCAAGGGGTTTGCTGAACACTGAAGCTTTCTTT. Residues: CASRRWARGLLNTEAFF.

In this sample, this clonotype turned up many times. CDR3 sequence: CASSPDRLETQYF. CDR3 in DNA: TGTGCCAGCAGTCCGGACAGGCTGGAGACCCAGTACTTC. The chain joins TRBV12-3 or TRBV12-4 to TRBJ2-5; 7 bases are shared with TRBD1. The CDR3 is made up of 13 amino acids. J lost 5 bases, V lost 5 bases, and 5 bases had no gene match.

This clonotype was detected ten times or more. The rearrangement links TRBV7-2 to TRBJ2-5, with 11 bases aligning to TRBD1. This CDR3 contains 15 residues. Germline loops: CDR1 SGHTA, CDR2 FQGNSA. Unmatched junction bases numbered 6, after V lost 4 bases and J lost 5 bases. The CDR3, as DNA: TGTGCCAGCAGCTCCCGGACAGGGGGCTTGGAGACCCAGTACTTC. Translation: CASSSRTGGLETQYF.

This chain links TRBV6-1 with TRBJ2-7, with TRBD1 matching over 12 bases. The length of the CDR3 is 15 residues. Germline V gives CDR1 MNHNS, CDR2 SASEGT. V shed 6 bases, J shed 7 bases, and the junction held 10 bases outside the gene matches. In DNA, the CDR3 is TGTGCCAGCAGGGTACCGGGACAGGGGGCTGGGGAGCAGTACTTC. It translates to CASRVPGQGAGEQYF.

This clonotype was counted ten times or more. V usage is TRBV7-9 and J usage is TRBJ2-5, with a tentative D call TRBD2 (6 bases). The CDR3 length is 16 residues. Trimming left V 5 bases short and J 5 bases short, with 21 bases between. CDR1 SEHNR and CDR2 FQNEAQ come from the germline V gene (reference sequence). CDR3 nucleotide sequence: TGTGCCAGCAGCACACCGCTTCAGGGTGGGGGGGAGACCCAGTACTTC. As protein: CASSTPLQGGGETQYF.

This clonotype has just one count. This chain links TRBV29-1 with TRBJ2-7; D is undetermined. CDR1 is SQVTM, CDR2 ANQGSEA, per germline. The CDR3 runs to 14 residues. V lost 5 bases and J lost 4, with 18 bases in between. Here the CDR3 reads CSVSTGLSIYEQYF. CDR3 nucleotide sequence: TGCAGCGTTAGCACGGGCCTGTCGATATACGAGCAGTACTTC.

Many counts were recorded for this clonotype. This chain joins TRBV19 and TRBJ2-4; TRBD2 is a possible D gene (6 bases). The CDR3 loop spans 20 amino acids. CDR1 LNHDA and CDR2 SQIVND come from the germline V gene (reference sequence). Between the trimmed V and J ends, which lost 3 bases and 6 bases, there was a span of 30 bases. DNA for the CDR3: TGTGCCAGTAGTATTTATTCAGGGCCGGTTAGCGGAGCACTCGGAAACATTCAGTACTTC. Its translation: CASSIYSGPVSGALGNIQYF.

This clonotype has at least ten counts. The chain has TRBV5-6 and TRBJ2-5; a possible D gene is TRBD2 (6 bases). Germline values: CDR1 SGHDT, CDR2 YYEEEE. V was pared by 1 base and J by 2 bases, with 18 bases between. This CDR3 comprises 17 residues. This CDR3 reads CASSLFAAGPTQETQYF. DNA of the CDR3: TGTGCCAGCAGCTTGTTCGCTGCGGGACCCACGCAAGAGACCCAGTACTTC.

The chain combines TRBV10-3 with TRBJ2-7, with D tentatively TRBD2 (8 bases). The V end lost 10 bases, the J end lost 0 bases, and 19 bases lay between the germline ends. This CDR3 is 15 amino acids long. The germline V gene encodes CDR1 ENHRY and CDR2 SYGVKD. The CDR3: CATSRGGQNSYEQYF. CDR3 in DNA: TGTGCCACCTCACGGGGGGGACAGAACTCCTACGAGCAGTACTTC.

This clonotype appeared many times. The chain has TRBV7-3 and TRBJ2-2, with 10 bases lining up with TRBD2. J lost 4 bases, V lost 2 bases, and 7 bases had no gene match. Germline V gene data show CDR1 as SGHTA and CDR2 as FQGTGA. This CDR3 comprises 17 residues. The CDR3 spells CASSLSAGGPGTGELFF. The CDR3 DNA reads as TGTGCCAGCAGCTTATCAGCGGGAGGGCCGGGCACCGGGGAGCTGTTTTTT.

CDR3 amino acids: CASSPVGGNQPQHF. The CDR3 DNA reads as TGTGCCAGCAGTCCCGTGGGAGGGAATCAGCCCCAGCATTTT. V usage is TRBV28 and J usage is TRBJ1-5; no reliable D call. The CDR3 loop spans 14 amino acids. Germline CDR1 and CDR2: MDHEN and SYDVKM. V lost 5 bases to trimming and J lost 4 bases, with 12 bases between them.

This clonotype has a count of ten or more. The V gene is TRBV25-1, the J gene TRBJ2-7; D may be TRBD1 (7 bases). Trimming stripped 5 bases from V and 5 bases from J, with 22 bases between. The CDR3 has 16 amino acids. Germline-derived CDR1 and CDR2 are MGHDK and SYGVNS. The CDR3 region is CASSPRRDSGRHEQYF. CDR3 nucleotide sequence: TGTGCCAGCAGTCCCCGACGGGACAGCGGGCGCCACGAGCAGTACTTC.

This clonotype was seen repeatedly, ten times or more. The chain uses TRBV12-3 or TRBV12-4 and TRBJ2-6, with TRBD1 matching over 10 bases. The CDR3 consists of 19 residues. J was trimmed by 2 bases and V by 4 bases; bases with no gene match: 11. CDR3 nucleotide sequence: TGTGCCAGCAGTTCCGTCGGACAGGGGGTACTCGCTGGGGCCAACGTCCTGACTTTC. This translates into CASSSVGQGVLAGANVLTF.

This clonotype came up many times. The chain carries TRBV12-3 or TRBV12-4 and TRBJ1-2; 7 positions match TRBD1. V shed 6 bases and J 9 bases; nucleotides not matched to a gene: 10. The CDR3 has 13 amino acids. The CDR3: CASRPGQLYSYTF. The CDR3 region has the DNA TGTGCCAGCAGACCGGGACAGCTATACAGCTACACCTTC.

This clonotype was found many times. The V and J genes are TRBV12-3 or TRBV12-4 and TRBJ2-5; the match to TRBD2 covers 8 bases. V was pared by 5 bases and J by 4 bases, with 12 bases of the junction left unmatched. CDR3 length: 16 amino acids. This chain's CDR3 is CASSGSGTRAGETQYF. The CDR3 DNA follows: TGTGCCAGCAGTGGTTCCGGGACTAGGGCAGGAGAGACCCAGTACTTC.

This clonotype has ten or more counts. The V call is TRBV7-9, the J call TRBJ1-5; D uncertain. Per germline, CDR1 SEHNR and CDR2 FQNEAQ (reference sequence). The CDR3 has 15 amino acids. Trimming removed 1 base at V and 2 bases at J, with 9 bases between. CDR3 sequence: CASSLGGFGNQPQHF. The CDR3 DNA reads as TGTGCCAGCAGCTTAGGGGGATTCGGCAATCAGCCCCAGCATTTT.

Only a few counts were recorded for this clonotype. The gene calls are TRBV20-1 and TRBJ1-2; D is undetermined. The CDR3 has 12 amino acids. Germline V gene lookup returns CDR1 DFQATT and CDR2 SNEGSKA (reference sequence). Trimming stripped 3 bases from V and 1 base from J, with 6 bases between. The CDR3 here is CSASVSNYGYTF. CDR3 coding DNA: TGCAGTGCTAGTGTTAGTAACTATGGCTACACCTTC.

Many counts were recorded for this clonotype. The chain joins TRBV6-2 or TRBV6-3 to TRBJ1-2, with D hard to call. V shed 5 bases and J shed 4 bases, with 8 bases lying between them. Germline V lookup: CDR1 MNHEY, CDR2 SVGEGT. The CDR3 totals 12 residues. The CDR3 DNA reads TGTGCCAGCAGTACGGCCTCCTATGGCTACACCTTC. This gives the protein CASSTASYGYTF.

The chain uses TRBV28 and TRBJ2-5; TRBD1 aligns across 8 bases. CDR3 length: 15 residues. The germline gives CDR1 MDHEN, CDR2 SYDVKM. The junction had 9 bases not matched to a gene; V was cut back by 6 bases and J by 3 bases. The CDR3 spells CASSTIGQGEETQYF. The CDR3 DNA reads TGTGCCAGCAGCACTATCGGACAGGGCGAAGAGACCCAGTACTTC.

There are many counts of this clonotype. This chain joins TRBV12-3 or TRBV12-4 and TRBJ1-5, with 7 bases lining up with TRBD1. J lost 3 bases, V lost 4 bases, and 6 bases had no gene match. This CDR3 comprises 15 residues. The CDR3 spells CASSSRTGLNQPQHF. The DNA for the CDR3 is TGTGCCAGCAGTTCTAGGACAGGACTCAATCAGCCCCAGCATTTT.

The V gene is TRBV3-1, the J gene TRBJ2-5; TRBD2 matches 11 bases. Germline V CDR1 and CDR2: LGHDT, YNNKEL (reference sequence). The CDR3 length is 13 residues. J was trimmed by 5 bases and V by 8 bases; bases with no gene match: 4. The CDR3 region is CASVRLAGETQYF. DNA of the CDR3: TGTGCCAGCGTCCGACTAGCGGGGGAGACCCAGTACTTC.